The entry below describes one T cell receptor beta chain. Its antigen is unknown. No base quality information exists; no much larger clone differs at one position. Distinct nucleotide sequences in the sample also encode this CDR3. Between the V and J ends, shortened by 2 bases and 1 base respectively, the junction contains 5 bases. CDR1 and CDR2 are read off the germline V gene (reference sequence) as SEHNR and FQNEAQ. The CDR3 sequence holds 13 residues, the cysteine and phenylalanine included. The DNA shown is the 39-base CDR3, in frame from base 1. This sample was taken from a study of CD8+ T cells in alopecia areata (dated 2018 in TCRdb). With respect to the entire study: Treated patients were enrolled in an open-label pilot trial of oral tofacitinib at 5 to 10 mg twice daily for moderate-to-severe alopecia areata. Tofacitinib was given for 6 to 18 months, followed by 6 months of follow-up off drug to assess delayed response and recurrence. Biopsies were taken from tofacitinib-treated patients at baseline and at 4 and 24 weeks of treatment, and a later scalp biopsy was taken in several of the tofacitinib-treated patients. High-throughput TCRbeta sequencing was used to examine T cell clonal expansion in alopecia areata in both the C3H/HeJ mouse model and human patients. In treated patients, disease severity was measured using the SALT score, which gives the percentage of scalp surface area affected. TCRbeta CDR3 regions were amplified by immunoSEQ multiplex PCR with 35 Vbeta forward and 13 Jbeta reverse primers. RNA came from the PAXgene miRNA kit for fixed scalp, the miRNeasy kit for PBMCs, and the RNeasy kit for mouse skin. Clonality in the scalp was compared among normal scalp (n=4), patchy alopecia areata scalp (n=8), and alopecia totalis/universalis scalp (n=8). On the human side, TCRbeta sequencing was run on scalp tissue and on sorted CD4+ and CD8+ peripheral blood T cells from healthy controls and from alopecia areata patients with either patchy or totalis/universalis disease. Points the paper makes about the study in general: Many expanded lesional clones persisted in scalp and blood during tofacitinib treatment, which may partly explain relapse after stopping treatment. Unlike mouse skin, where gammadelta T cells dominate, normal human skin contains resident alphabeta T cells that get sequenced too, which complicates analysis of the scalp TCR repertoire. Because the treated cohort was small and included a single nonresponder, larger studies are needed to assess links between baseline CD8+ expansion and response. With tofacitinib, both scalp clonality and the number of expanded CD8+ clones among the top 100 scalp clones went down significantly. Lesional scalp, especially in alopecia totalis/universalis, showed higher clonality and more expanded CD8+ clones than normal scalp, suggesting antigenic drive. Compared with mice, TCR sequences shared between patients were less clear, possibly partly because of HLA diversity across the patient population.

The library was prepared using the immunoSEQ multiplex PCR assay. For TCR sequencing, RNA was extracted from every sample and reverse transcribed into cDNA to serve as template. SuperScript III was used to make first-strand cDNA, primed with a 2:1 mix of oligo-dT and random hexamers. A synthetic immune receptor repertoire was used to measure amplification bias, and any remaining bias was corrected computationally. In the paper's pipeline: Raw reads were preprocessed to remove errors, and CDR3 was defined by IMGT conventions from the conserved cysteine to phenylalanine. To get clonality, Shannon entropy was normalized by log2 of the number of productive unique TCRs and the result was subtracted from 1. Scalp TCRbeta sequences were cross-referenced with sorted blood CD4 and CD8 repertoires so that the CD4 or CD8 identity of scalp clones could be inferred. TCRdb provides this immuneACCESS table in a form limited to in-frame rearrangements. Some clones are lacking; in checked studies, under half of them reflect an unresolved V gene, and why the rest are absent is not known. Clone size and the V and J calls come from that table; the DNA yielded D and trimming. This sample gives approximately 280,000 clones in total; roughly 60% of them show up just once. The ten largest clones add up to less than 2% of the sample.

According to the study, the label for this sample's time point signals: 24 weeks on oral tofacitinib. The treatment or condition label here, explained by the study, means: oral pan-JAK inhibitor, 5-10 mg twice daily. Peripheral blood and lesional scalp punch biopsies were obtained from patients with alopecia areata. PBMCs were isolated by density centrifugation and stained for CD3, CD4 and CD8, and CD4+ and CD8+ T cells were sorted on a FACSAria. The chain uses TRBV7-9 and TRBJ1-1, with the D gene too uncertain to name. The input for sequencing was CD4+ T cells sorted from blood, taken at week 24, from a patient treated with tofacitinib. This TCR derives from a human donor with alopecia areata. The CDR3 protein: CASSLSGNTEAFF. DNA sequence: TGTGCCAGCAGCTTAAGCGGGAACACTGAAGCTTTCTTT. The CDR3 plus the reference TRBV7-9 and TRBJ1-1 genes for the other parts give the full variable domain: DTGVSQNPRHKITKRGQNVTFRCDPISEHNRLYWYRQTLGQGPEFLTYFQNEAQLEKSRLLSDRFSAERPKGSFSTLEIQRTEQGDSAMYLCASSLSGNTEAFFGQGTRLTVV.